These 12 T cell receptor beta chains originate from one sample sequenced in a study of CD8+ T cells in alopecia areata. It was cDNA, reverse transcribed from extracted RNA, that served as the sequencing template. Produced via immunoSEQ multiplex PCR; TCRdb's table is partial and in-frame only. The sample includes approximately 150,000 clones, about 60% of them seen just once. Sequenced material: CD4+ T cells sorted from blood. These receptor sequences come from a human donor in good health.

V gene TRBV25-1 combines with J gene TRBJ2-4, with 10 bases fitting TRBD1. The J segment lost 8 bases and the V segment lost 6 bases, leaving 10 bases of the junction unmatched. The germline CDR1 and CDR2 sequences are MGHDK and SYGVNS. CDR3 size: 15 residues. In DNA form, the CDR3 reads TGTGCCAGCAGCCCCGGGACAGGGGAGGTACACATTCAGTACTTC. Its protein product is CASSPGTGEVHIQYF.

This clone was found a few times. The chain employs TRBV29-1 and TRBJ1-1; unclear D gene. Trimming cost V 7 bases and J 1 base, with 10 bases left between them. The CDR3 has 12 amino acids. CDR1 and CDR2 (germline): SQVTM, ANQGSEA. CDR3 protein: CSAAAGNTEAFF. CDR3 nucleotides: TGCAGCGCCGCCGCCGGGAACACTGAAGCTTTCTTT.

V is TRBV5-6 and J is TRBJ2-7, with D perhaps matching TRBD1 (6 bases). CDR1 and CDR2 (germline): SGHDT, YYEEEE. The CDR3 extends over 14 amino acids. V lost 2 bases, J lost 4 bases, and 13 bases lay in between. The CDR3 here is CASSLSGARYEQYF. CDR3 bases: TGTGCCAGCAGCTTATCAGGGGCAAGATACGAGCAGTACTTC.

This rearrangement joins TRBV5-4 to TRBJ1-2; D remains unclear. Trimming took 0 bases from V and 3 from J, leaving 9 bases between them. Per germline, CDR1 SGHNT and CDR2 YYREEE (reference sequence). This CDR3 is built from 14 residues. This chain's CDR3 is CASSLVLRDYGYTF. The CDR3 region has the DNA TGTGCCAGCAGCTTGGTTCTCAGAGACTATGGCTACACCTTC.

This chain uses TRBV7-9 with TRBJ1-2; no reliable D call. The germline V gene has CDR1 SEHNR and CDR2 FQNEAQ (reference sequence). The CDR3 extends over 18 amino acids. Trimming left V 4 bases short and J 0 bases short, with 21 bases between. CDR3 coding DNA: TGTGCCAGCAGCTCAAGTTCCCTGACCCGGGTAGCTAACTATGGCTACACCTTC. It yields the protein CASSSSSLTRVANYGYTF. Complete variable domain (other parts from reference TRBV7-9 and TRBJ1-2): DTGVSQNPRHKITKRGQNVTFRCDPISEHNRLYWYRQTLGQGPEFLTYFQNEAQLEKSRLLSDRFSAERPKGSFSTLEIQRTEQGDSAMYLCASSSSSLTRVANYGYTFGSGTRLTVV.

V usage is TRBV29-1 and J usage is TRBJ2-5; D perhaps matches TRBD2 (5 bases). CDR3 length equals 11 residues. The germline CDR1 and CDR2 sequences are SQVTM and ANQGSEA. The ends were cut back, 5 bases at V and 5 bases at J, with 9 bases in the middle. CDR3 bases: TGCAGCGTTCCCTCGGGGGAGACCCAGTACTTC. Protein product: CSVPSGETQYF. Drawing the rest from reference TRBV29-1 and TRBJ2-5, the complete variable domain is SAVISQKPSRDICQRGTSLTIQCQVDSQVTMMFWYRQQPGQSLTLIATANQGSEATYESGFVIDKFPISRPNLTFSTLTVSNMSPEDSSIYLCSVPSGETQYFGPGTRLLVL.

J is TRBJ1-1 and V is TRBV5-1; TRBD1 matches 8 bases. Germline values: CDR1 SGHRS, CDR2 YFSETQ. This CDR3 has 15 amino acids. Germline trimming cut 5 bases from V and 3 bases from J; bases unmatched to any gene: 9. Here the CDR3 DNA reads TGCGCCAGCAGGACTCAGGGGGCCCTTCACACTGAAGCTTTCTTT. It encodes CASRTQGALHTEAFF. Combining the CDR3 with reference TRBV5-1 and TRBJ1-1 gives the whole variable domain KAGVTQTPRYLIKTRGQQVTLSCSPISGHRSVSWYQQTPGQGLQFLFEYFSETQRNKGNFPGRFSGRQFSNSRSEMNVSTLELGDSALYLCASRTQGALHTEAFFGQGTRLTVV.

As for this clone: Different DNA sequences within this sample yield the same CDR3. This chain joins TRBV18 and TRBJ2-2, with D hard to call. V lost 1 base and J lost 5, with 8 bases in between. CDR1 and CDR2 from the germline V gene are KGHSH and LQKENI. The CDR3 spans 14 residues. The CDR3, as DNA: TGTGCCAGCTCACCACGCAAGGAGACCGGGGAGCTGTTTTTT. It yields the protein CASSPRKETGELFF.

The rearrangement joins TRBV9 to TRBJ2-1; D call uncertain. Germline V gives CDR1 SGDLS, CDR2 YYNGEE. The CDR3 consists of 15 residues. V was trimmed by 0 bases and J by 4 bases, leaving 11 bases between them. The CDR3 reads CASSVEGRKYNEQFF. The CDR3 DNA is TGTGCCAGCAGCGTAGAAGGGCGGAAATACAATGAGCAGTTCTTC.

J is TRBJ1-2 and V is TRBV6-5; 8 bases line up with TRBD1. The V gene end was trimmed by 4 bases and the J gene end by 8 bases; junction bases not matched to a gene: 3. The CDR3 is 12 residues long. Germline CDR1 MNHEY, CDR2 SVGAGI. The DNA for the CDR3 is TGTGCCAGCAGTTTCAGGGGGCACGGCTACACCTTC. Its translation: CASSFRGHGYTF.

The rearrangement uses TRBV6-5 and TRBJ1-2; the D is unclear. V dropped 9 bases and J dropped 8 bases, with 19 bases sitting between them. Looked up from germline, CDR1 is MNHEY and CDR2 is SVGAGI. The CDR3 spans 13 residues. CDR3 sequence (DNA): TGTGCCAGTACCAACGAGGGTATGAGGGGCTACACCTTC. Its protein product is CASTNEGMRGYTF.

The chain has TRBV4-1 and TRBJ2-5, with D uncertain. CDR3 size: 13 residues. Trimming shortened V by 0 bases and J by 5 bases, and 7 bases separated the two germline ends. Germline V gene data show CDR1 as MGHRA and CDR2 as YSYEKL. CDR3 protein: CASSQDFLETQYF. CDR3 DNA sequence: TGCGCCAGCAGCCAAGATTTTTTGGAGACCCAGTACTTC.